This TCR beta chain was sequenced in a study of T cells in Graves' hyperthyroidism and ophthalmopathy. The study, taken as a whole, reports: Most thyroid-expanded clonotypes above 0.001 were also found in blood. The model forecast ophthalmopathy, anticipating it by a median around 6.5 months before onset.

V dropped 3 bases and J dropped 2; count of bases not matched to a gene: 3. The CDR3 loop spans 15 amino acids. The germline V gene encodes CDR1 SGHRS and CDR2 YFSETQ. Diagnosis of hyperthyroidism was new in patients aged 18 to 65, and its duration was under 2 months. Worth noting for this clonotype: The antigen is not known.

Amplification targeted TCR beta CDR3 regions from RNA transcripts. An initial round of RT-PCR targeting the TCR CDR3 relied on the HTBI primer set. TCRdb called the multiplex PCR reads again in MiXCR, with one record for every CDR3 protein. The sample records about 420,000 distinct CDR3 sequences, roughly 13% being singletons. The genes are TRBV5-1 and TRBJ2-1; 9 bases line up with TRBD2. The sequencing input was blood. The receptor was isolated from a woman aged 18-29 years with Graves' hyperthyroidism. The CDR3 nucleotides are TGCGCCAGCAGCTCTAGCGGGACAACCTACAATGAGCAGTTCTTC. Protein sequence: CASSSSGTTYNEQFF.